Below, 10 T cell receptor beta chains from the same sample are listed, as sequenced in a study of response to subunit inactivated influenza vaccine. A single record per CDR3 protein comes from TCRdb applying MiXCR to the RT-PCR reads. Among about 310,000 distinct CDR3 sequences listed, about a fifth were seen once. Source: PBMCs from blood, taken about 20 months after vaccination. Every receptor here comes from a man in his fifties or sixties who received an inactivated influenza vaccine.

The table lists this clonotype with a few counts. The gene calls are TRBV7-2 and TRBJ1-5; D uncertain. Germline V gene sequence: CDR1 SGHTA, CDR2 FQGNSA. V lost 5 bases, J lost 5 bases, and 10 bases lay in between. This CDR3 has 13 amino acids. The CDR3, as DNA: TGTGCCAGCAGCCGCTCAACAGATCAGCCCCAGCATTTT. Encoded protein: CASSRSTDQPQHF.

This chain joins TRBV28 and TRBJ1-5, with 7 bases aligning to TRBD1. The CDR3 loop spans 15 amino acids. V lost 5 bases to trimming and J lost 0 bases; unmatched junction nucleotides: 4. The germline V gene encodes CDR1 MDHEN and CDR2 SYDVKM. The CDR3 loop reads CASSHHRGSNQPQHF. The CDR3 nucleotides read TGTGCCAGCAGTCACCACAGGGGTAGCAATCAGCCCCAGCATTTT.

This clonotype was observed a few times. The chain uses TRBV30 and TRBJ1-4, with D tentatively TRBD1 (5 bases). CDR1 is GTSNPN and CDR2 is SVGIG in the germline V gene (reference sequence). CDR3 length: 15 residues. Trimming took off 0 bases at V and 4 bases at J, with 12 bases between the two ends. The CDR3 DNA reads as TGTGCCTGGAGTGTTTTATACGGGGGTAATGAAAAACTGTTTTTT. Translation: CAWSVLYGGNEKLFF.

In this sample, this clonotype turned up many times. The chain couples TRBV7-8 to TRBJ2-2, with D unclear. Trimming cost V 2 bases and J 2 bases, with 9 bases left between them. Germline loops: CDR1 SGHVS, CDR2 FQNEAQ. There are 15 residues in the CDR3. CDR3 loop: CASSLLGRNTGELFF. Written as DNA, the CDR3 is TGTGCCAGCAGCTTACTTGGGCGCAACACCGGGGAGCTGTTTTTT.

With respect to this clonotype: Compared with germline, one end of the junction differs, possibly owing to a read error. The rearrangement joins TRBV20-1 to TRBJ2-5; 8 positions match TRBD2. CDR1 is DFQATT, CDR2 SNEGSKA, per germline (reference sequence). The CDR3 sequence is 14 residues long. The CDR3 nucleotides are TGCAGTGCTAGTGGACTAGCAGATCAAGAGGCCCAGTACTTC. This codes for CSASGLADQEAQYF.

There are a few counts of this clonotype. The chain employs TRBV29-1 and TRBJ2-5, with D possibly matching TRBD1 (5 bases). Per germline, CDR1 SQVTM and CDR2 ANQGSEA. This CDR3 has 12 residues. V was clipped by 7 bases and J by 5 bases, with 14 bases between them. The CDR3 loop is CSGSRVGETQYF. CDR3 bases: TGCAGCGGTTCCAGGGTGGGGGAGACCCAGTACTTC.

As to this clonotype: With a much larger clone just one base away, this may be a read error. V and J are TRBV6-2 or TRBV6-3 and TRBJ1-1; 8 nucleotides line up with TRBD1. The CDR3 runs to 17 residues. Per germline, CDR1 MNHEY and CDR2 SVGEGT. J gave up 4 bases and V 5 bases, and 15 bases lay outside the gene matches. The chain's CDR3 is CASSNYRTGYKGTEAFF. The CDR3, as DNA: TGTGCCAGCAGTAACTACAGGACAGGGTATAAAGGCACTGAAGCTTTCTTT.

This clonotype was seen only a few times. The chain joins TRBV6-1 to TRBJ1-4; D unresolved. This CDR3 spans 16 amino acids. The germline gives CDR1 MNHNS, CDR2 SASEGT. V lost 1 base and J 4 bases, leaving 13 bases between the germline ends. CDR3 sequence: CASSEGPGGSNEKLFF. The DNA of the CDR3 is TGTGCCAGCAGTGAAGGGCCGGGAGGAAGTAATGAAAAACTGTTTTTT.

V is TRBV5-1 and J is TRBJ1-2; D gene uncertain. The CDR3 contains 15 residues. Between the trimmed V and J ends, which lost 4 bases and 4 bases, there was a span of 17 bases. Per germline, CDR1 SGHRS and CDR2 YFSETQ. The CDR3 reads CASSPGIAYGYGYTF. Written as DNA, the CDR3 is TGCGCCAGCAGCCCGGGGATAGCCTATGGCTATGGCTACACCTTC. Full variable domain (outside the CDR3, taken from reference TRBV5-1 and TRBJ1-2): KAGVTQTPRYLIKTRGQQVTLSCSPISGHRSVSWYQQTPGQGLQFLFEYFSETQRNKGNFPGRFSGRQFSNSRSEMNVSTLELGDSALYLCASSPGIAYGYGYTFGSGTRLTVV.

The genes are TRBV20-1 and TRBJ2-3; TRBD2 agrees at 7 bases. From germline, CDR1 is DFQATT and CDR2 SNEGSKA (reference sequence). The ends lost 5 bases at V and 8 bases at J; junction bases unmatched: 7. This CDR3 spans 12 amino acids. Here the CDR3 reads CSAGAREGTQYF. The CDR3 DNA reads as TGCAGTGCTGGCGCCAGGGAGGGTACGCAGTATTTT.